The 15 T cell receptor beta chains presented below share a single source sample, sequenced in a study of T cell repertoires in cytomegalovirus infection. Via MiXCR, TCRdb re-called the reads, giving one row per CDR3 protein. The table has around 450,000 distinct CDR3 sequences, 30% to 40% seen once. Sequenced material: PBMCs. The receptor source for this set is a human donor in good health (CMV status not recorded). Some clones in this sample may be carry-over from other donors' samples.

V gene TRBV29-1 combines with J gene TRBJ2-5; tentatively, D is TRBD1 (6 bases). The CDR3 is made up of 14 amino acids. The V and J ends lost 2 bases and 9 bases respectively, with 19 bases between them. CDR1 and CDR2 (germline): SQVTM, ANQGSEA. CDR3 sequence: CSVESARGSRAQYF. CDR3 bases: TGCAGCGTTGAATCGGCCAGGGGTTCTCGGGCCCAGTACTTC. The whole variable domain, remainder taken from reference TRBV29-1 and TRBJ2-5, is SAVISQKPSRDICQRGTSLTIQCQVDSQVTMMFWYRQQPGQSLTLIATANQGSEATYESGFVIDKFPISRPNLTFSTLTVSNMSPEDSSIYLCSVESARGSRAQYFGPGTRLLVL.

The V gene is TRBV19, the J gene TRBJ2-7; D might be TRBD1 (5 bases). The CDR3 extends over 12 amino acids. The V gene's germline CDR1 is LNHDA and CDR2 SQIVND (reference sequence). Trimming left V 5 bases short and J 5 bases short, with 10 bases between. The CDR3 coding sequence is TGTGCCAGTAGTCCAGGGCTGGACGAGCAGTACTTC. Its translation is CASSPGLDEQYF.

The chain employs TRBV25-1 and TRBJ1-2, with a weak D call TRBD1 (6 bases). The CDR3 consists of 14 residues. Germline V lookup: CDR1 MGHDK, CDR2 SYGVNS. V lost 6 bases and J 8 bases, leaving 19 bases between the germline ends. CDR3 amino acids: CASRVGGGIGGYTF. CDR3 bases: TGTGCCAGCAGAGTAGGAGGGGGGATTGGCGGCTACACCTTC.

The chain couples TRBV28 to TRBJ1-2; tentatively, D is TRBD1 (5 bases). The length of the CDR3 is 15 residues. Germline CDR1 is MDHEN and CDR2 is SYDVKM. The V and J ends lost 6 bases and 5 bases respectively, with 19 bases between them. The CDR3 protein is CASSNLGNRNYGYTF. Here the CDR3 DNA reads TGTGCCAGCAGCAACCTAGGAAACAGGAATTATGGCTACACCTTC.

The chain combines TRBV12-3 or TRBV12-4 with TRBJ1-3; no definite D call. The CDR3 totals 12 residues. Trimming took 5 bases from V and 4 from J, leaving 6 bases between them. DNA for the CDR3: TGTGCCAGCAGTGTGATGGGAAACACCATATATTTT. Protein product: CASSVMGNTIYF.

Points on this clonotype: A read error may produce the germline difference seen at one junction end. The genes are TRBV7-3 and TRBJ2-1; no definite D call. Germline CDR1 is SGHTA and CDR2 is FQGTGA. The CDR3 loop spans 15 amino acids. The CDR3 sequence is CASSRSGPAYNEQLF. The DNA of the CDR3 is TGTGCCAGCAGCCGAAGTGGGCCCGCCTACAATGAGCAGTTATTC.

This clonotype was counted between two and nine times. The genes are TRBV12-3 or TRBV12-4 and TRBJ1-6; weak D call: TRBD1 (5 bases). The CDR3 has 15 residues. V dropped 4 bases and J dropped 7 bases, with 14 bases sitting between them. The CDR3 nucleotides are TGTGCCAGCAGTTACGGAGGTCAGGGAAATTCACCCCTCCACTTT. Translating gives CASSYGGQGNSPLHF.

A remark on this clonotype: A much larger clonotype is one base distant, so this may be a read error. The chain recombines TRBV12-3 or TRBV12-4 with TRBJ1-5; TRBD1 agrees at 7 bases. Unmatched junction bases numbered 14, after V lost 7 bases and J lost 11 bases. The CDR3 contains 14 residues. CDR3 in DNA: TGTGCCAGCACTCCAGGGGGTATGCGACAGACCCAGCATTTT. Translation: CASTPGGMRQTQHF.

The chain combines TRBV20-1 with TRBJ2-6; D tentatively fits TRBD1 or TRBD2 (6 bases each). V was trimmed by 5 bases and J by 1 base, leaving 15 bases between them. CDR1 and CDR2 from the germline V gene are DFQATT and SNEGSKA (reference sequence). CDR3 length equals 16 residues. The CDR3 DNA reads TGCAGTGCTCAGGAGGGGGGCGCGTCTGGGGCCAACGTCCTGACTTTC. Translated, it gives CSAQEGGASGANVLTF.

This clonotype was observed a single time. The chain uses TRBV14 and TRBJ2-6; TRBD2 aligns across 10 bases. The CDR3 spans 21 residues. Germline assignment: CDR1 SGHDN and CDR2 FVKESK. Unmatched junction bases numbered 12, after V lost 1 base and J lost 0 bases. CDR3 sequence: CASSQGPRLAGEYSGANVLTF. The CDR3 DNA reads TGTGCCAGCAGCCAAGGCCCACGGCTAGCGGGGGAATACTCTGGGGCCAACGTCCTGACTTTC.

This clonotype was observed a few times. CDR3 amino acids: CASIPGEGTSYEQYF. In DNA form, the CDR3 reads TGTGCCAGCATCCCTGGCGAGGGAACCTCCTACGAGCAGTACTTC. The chain recombines TRBV2 with TRBJ2-7, with TRBD2 as a possible D gene (5 bases). CDR1 and CDR2 (germline): SNHLY, FYNNEI. V was pared by 7 bases and J by 0 bases, with 16 bases between. The CDR3 runs 15 residues.

This clonotype has only one observation. V gene TRBV4-2 combines with J gene TRBJ1-1, with D possibly TRBD1 on 6 matching bases. CDR3 size: 15 residues. The germline gives CDR1 LGHNA, CDR2 YNFKEQ. V gave up 4 bases and J gave up 1 base, with 13 bases separating them. In nucleotides, the CDR3 is TGTGCCAGCAGCCTTCAACAGGGATCGAACACTGAAGCTTTCTTT. Its protein product is CASSLQQGSNTEAFF.

V and J are TRBV7-8 and TRBJ1-6; 7 nucleotides agree with TRBD1. With V trimmed by 3 bases and J by 8 bases, 7 bases remained unmatched. The germline V gene has CDR1 SGHVS and CDR2 FQNEAQ. The CDR3 is 15 residues long. The CDR3 DNA is TGTGCCAGCAGCTTTTGGGGACAGTCGGATTCACCCCTCCACTTT. Translated: CASSFWGQSDSPLHF.

Details on this clonotype: This sequence may be a read error, since a much larger clone differs from it by one base. This chain uses TRBV7-2 with TRBJ1-4; TRBD1 matches 8 bases. CDR3 length: 14 amino acids. The V gene end was trimmed by 4 bases and the J gene end by 8 bases; junction bases not matched to a gene: 6. Per the germline V gene, CDR1 is SGHTA and CDR2 is FQGNSA. The CDR3 region is CASSSGQVREKLFF. CDR3 coding DNA: TGTGCCAGCAGCTCGGGACAGGTGAGGGAAAAACTGTTTTTT.

Only a few counts were recorded for this clonotype. This chain uses TRBV11-2 with TRBJ2-2; 9 bases are a match to TRBD1. Germline V lookup: CDR1 SGHAT, CDR2 FQNNGV. V shed 6 bases and J 8 bases; nucleotides not matched to a gene: 13. The CDR3 extends over 16 amino acids. CDR3 loop: CASSHLRQGVFGELFF. CDR3 sequence (DNA): TGTGCCAGCAGTCACCTCAGACAGGGGGTGTTTGGGGAGCTGTTTTTT.